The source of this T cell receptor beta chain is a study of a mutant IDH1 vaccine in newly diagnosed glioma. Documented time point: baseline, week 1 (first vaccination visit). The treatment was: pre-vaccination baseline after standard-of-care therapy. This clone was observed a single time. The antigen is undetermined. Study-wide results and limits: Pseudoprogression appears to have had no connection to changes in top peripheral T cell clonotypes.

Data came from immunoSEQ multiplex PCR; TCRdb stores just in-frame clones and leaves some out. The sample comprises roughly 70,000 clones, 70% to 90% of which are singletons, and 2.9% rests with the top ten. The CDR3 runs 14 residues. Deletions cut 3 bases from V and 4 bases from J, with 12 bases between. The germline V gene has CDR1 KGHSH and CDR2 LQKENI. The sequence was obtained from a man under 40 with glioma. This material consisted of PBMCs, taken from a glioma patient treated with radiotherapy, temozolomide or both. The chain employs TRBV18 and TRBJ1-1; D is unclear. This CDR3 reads CASSPDSLGTEAFF. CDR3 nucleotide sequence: TGTGCCAGCTCACCCGACTCATTGGGCACTGAAGCTTTCTTT.